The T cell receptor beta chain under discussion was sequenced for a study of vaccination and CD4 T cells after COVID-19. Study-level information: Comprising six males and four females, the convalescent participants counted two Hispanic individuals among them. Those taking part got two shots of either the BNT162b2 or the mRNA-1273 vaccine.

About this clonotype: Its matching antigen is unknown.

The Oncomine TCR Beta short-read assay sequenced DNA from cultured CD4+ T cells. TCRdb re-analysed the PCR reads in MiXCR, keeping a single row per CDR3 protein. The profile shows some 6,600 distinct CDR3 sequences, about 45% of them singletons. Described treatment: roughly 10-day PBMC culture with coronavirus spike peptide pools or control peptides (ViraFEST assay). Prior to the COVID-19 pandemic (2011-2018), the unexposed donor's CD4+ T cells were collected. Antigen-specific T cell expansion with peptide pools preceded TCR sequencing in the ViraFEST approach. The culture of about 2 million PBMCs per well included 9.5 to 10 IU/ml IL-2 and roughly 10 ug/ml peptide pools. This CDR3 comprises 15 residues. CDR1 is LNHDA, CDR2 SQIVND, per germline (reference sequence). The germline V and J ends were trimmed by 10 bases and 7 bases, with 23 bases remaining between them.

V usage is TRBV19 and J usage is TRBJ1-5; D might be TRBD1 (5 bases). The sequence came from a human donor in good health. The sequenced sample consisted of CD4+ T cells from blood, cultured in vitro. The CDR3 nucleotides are TGTGCCACGTTAATTAGGCGAGGGCAGGGCCAGCCCCAGCATTTT. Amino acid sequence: CATLIRRGQGQPQHF.